This T cell receptor beta chain comes out of a study of T cells in Graves' hyperthyroidism and ophthalmopathy. Study observations and caveats: From stable hyperthyroidism, ophthalmopathy was set apart by a 13 V-J model.

CDR3 size: 14 residues. V shed 7 bases and J shed 2 bases, with 15 bases lying between them. Germline values: CDR1 MDHEN, CDR2 SYDVKM. This clonotype came up many times. Its antigen is as yet unknown. RNA transcripts served as the template for amplifying TCR beta CDR3 regions. RT-PCR in the first round (using the HTBI primer set) targeted the TCR CDR3. MiXCR, applied by TCRdb to the multiplex PCR reads, yields one record per CDR3 protein. The data contain some 620,000 distinct CDR3 sequences, 15% to 20% of them singletons. V usage is TRBV28 and J usage is TRBJ2-7, with D possibly being TRBD2 (6 bases). The clonotype originates from a woman aged 25 to 39 with Graves' hyperthyroidism. Sequencing used blood. CDR3 region: CASTPISGTYEQYF. The CDR3 DNA follows: TGTGCCAGCACCCCGATTAGCGGAACCTACGAGCAGTACTTC.